Given below is one T cell receptor beta chain in context. The antigen remains undetermined. This record belongs to a study of cytomegalovirus exposure and HLA in healthy donors. As for the study in general: Samples from HLA-typed donors yielded about 85 million unique TCRs in an early data release.

The length of the CDR3 is 17 residues. The germline gives CDR1 SGHDN, CDR2 FVKESK. J lost 8 bases, V lost 3 bases, and 16 bases had no gene match. PCR amplification relied on 60 Vbeta primers (plus 13 Jbeta primers). Sequencing used immunoSEQ multiplex PCR; TCRdb keeps in-frame clones, though not all of them. The table has almost 80,000 clones, roughly two thirds seen once; the top ten hold 6.5% to 7.5%. Study-wide points: A later analysis reportedly found fewer N-insertions in an Asian-associated ancestry cluster than the roughly 670-donor mean. Analyses of presence/absence relied on an assumption of roughly uniform sequencing depth across donors.

The sequence was collected from a woman between 45 and 65 years old in good health and CMV-seropositive. The V call is TRBV14, the J call TRBJ1-2, with 9 bases that match TRBD1. Sequencing was done on a sample of PBMCs. Here the CDR3 DNA reads TGTGCCAGCAGCCACCTATTAACAGGGGGCGCGTGGGAAGGCTACACCTTC. It yields the protein CASSHLLTGGAWEGYTF.